The clone carrying this T cell receptor beta chain was counted ten times or more. Its antigen is not known. Criteria for exclusion of patients were uncontrolled infection, other autoimmune disease, pregnancy or lactation. Amplification targeted TCR beta CDR3 regions from RNA transcripts. Primed by the HTBI set, a first-round RT-PCR was run on the TCR CDR3. TCRdb analysed the multiplex PCR reads with MiXCR anew, one entry per CDR3 protein. The top ten clones hold about 60% of a sample with about 260,000 distinct CDR3 sequences, around 20% of them seen once. The source of the sample is a study of T cells in Graves' hyperthyroidism and ophthalmopathy. Study outcomes and limitations: The model identified upcoming ophthalmopathy a median approximately six months ahead of onset.

The CDR3 covers 15 residues. The V end was cut by 2 bases, the J end by 7 bases, with 12 bases between. Germline V gene sequence: CDR1 LGHDT, CDR2 YNNKEL (reference sequence). The sequencing input was blood. The chain uses TRBV3-1 and TRBJ1-6; no clear D. This TCR derives from a man younger than 40 with Graves' ophthalmopathy. CDR3 protein: CASSQTRRKNSPLHF. For the CDR3, the DNA is TGTGCCAGCAGCCAAACCAGACGGAAGAATTCACCCCTCCACTTT.